The present T cell receptor beta chain was sequenced within a study of T-cell reconstitution after alpha-beta-depleted transplantation in children. Findings and limits, study-wide: Alpha-beta T cells about two months after transplant reportedly derived from several hundred expanded graft clones. Surviving recipient cells, namely T cells and thymic progenitors, were the source of high day-60 TCRbeta diversity in some patients. A year post-transplant, T-cell counts and diversity derived mostly from newly produced T cells.

A remark on this clonotype: The antigen is unknown.

The TCRbeta library was prepared with unique molecular identifiers. TCRdb fed the PCR reads into MiXCR, producing one record per CDR3 protein. This sample has about 980,000 distinct CDR3 sequences; roughly 29% occur once, and the top ten carry 28%. Trimming took off 10 bases at V and 0 bases at J, with 10 bases between the two ends. The CDR3 loop spans 14 amino acids. Germline CDR1 reads MNHEY; CDR2 reads SVGEGT. The chain couples TRBV6-2 or TRBV6-3 to TRBJ2-6; a weak D match, TRBD2 (6 bases). Sequenced material: PBMCs, mostly from graft donor cells, taken 360 days after TCRalphabeta/CD19-depleted stem cell transplant. The TCR originated in a boy under three years old who had a stem cell transplant for SCID, so the T cells may come from the graft donor. DNA for the CDR3: TGTGCCACGGACGGGAGCTCTGGGGCCAACGTCCTGACTTTC. Translation gives CATDGSSGANVLTF.